The clone carrying this T cell receptor (beta chain) has a handful of counts. This entry belongs to a study of blood T cell repertoires in COVID-19. Study-level information: Specimens from acute and convalescent COVID-19 originated in the United States, Italy and Spain.

Here immunoSEQ multiplex PCR was the method, and the copy in TCRdb shows in-frame clones only, minus some. The sample yields about 49,000 clones, around 82% seen once. The CDR3 consists of 14 residues. The V end was cut by 1 base, the J end by 0 bases, with 7 bases between. Germline CDR1 reads SGHTA; CDR2 reads FQGNSA. Sequences were obtained from peripheral blood. The source is a human donor in a cohort sampled during active COVID-19. This chain connects TRBV7-2 to TRBJ2-7; D is undetermined. CDR3 residues: CASSLGLRSYEQYF. The CDR3 coding sequence is TGTGCCAGCAGCTTAGGGCTCCGCTCCTACGAGCAGTACTTC.